The source of this T cell receptor (beta chain) is a study of beta chain features in type 1 diabetes (dated by TCRdb to 2016 to 2019). At the level of the whole study: Mean age, gender distribution, total cell number and subset yield did not differ between patients and healthy donors. A total of around 110,000,000 sorted cells were examined across all samples, and RNA yield correlated strongly with the number of cells per subset. In the study, TCRB repertoires of sorted circulating CD4+ T cell subsets from recently diagnosed type 1 diabetes patients were compared with those of matched healthy donors. Regulatory and stem cell-like memory subsets were obtained from only 8 patients and about 8 healthy donors, while naive and central memory subsets were obtained from all 28 donors.

As encoded in the germline V gene (reference sequence), CDR1 is LNHNV while CDR2 is YYDKDF. V and J are truncated by 2 bases and 1 base respectively, leaving an intervening sequence of 12 bases. From cysteine to phenylalanine, the CDR3 is 15 amino acids long. Only CDR3 DNA is held: 45 bases, read in frame from base 1. On this clone: The antigen it binds to is not known. It has no much larger one-base neighbor in the sample; base qualities were not kept.

All of the isolated RNA was reverse transcribed with the High Capacity cDNA Reverse Transcription Kit, so expressed TCRB transcripts were sequenced. Naive, central memory and regulatory T cell samples underwent deep immunoSEQ sequencing, averaging around 4 million total reads per sample. After sorted cells were lysed in RLT buffer, RNA was extracted with DNase-treated RNeasy Micro or Mini kits, with the choice depending on cell number. Each cell subset was processed on its own to prevent cross-contamination, while patient and healthy donor samples were processed together. Using the immunoSEQ multiplex PCR, TCRB sequences were amplified from cDNA into 87-bp fragments spanning the CDR3 region. The amplicons were sequenced using the Illumina HiSeq platform. The source study handled its data this way. Synthetic template baselines were used to correct PCR bias computationally, reads within Hamming distance 2 were collapsed, and singletons that could not be merged were discarded. By aligning reads against IMGT, V, D and J genes, CDR3 length, and insertions or deletions at six rearrangement sites were assigned. Within each subset, clonotype counts were normalized to sorted cell number, and only after that were true diversity and Gini coefficients computed with the tcR R package. The overlap coefficient, calculated on TCRB nucleotide sequences, was used to quantify repertoire sharing. As a proxy for the pre-selection repertoire, out-of-frame TCRB sequences from naive cells were analyzed. TCRdb stores this immuneACCESS table with in-frame sequences only. Part of the clones is absent; in the studies checked, under half of the shortfall reflects unresolved V genes, and no reason is known for the rest. V and J calls and clone size follow that table, whereas D and trimming were derived from the DNA. For this sample there are around 500,000 clones; 30% appear just once. The biggest ten clones account for around 0.065% of the sample.

The paper as a whole reports these results and caveats: Because cDNA was sequenced instead of genomic DNA, highly expressing activated cells could be over-represented, though the groups showed no difference in activation or CD3 levels. At VDJ recombination sites, patients with type 1 diabetes made fewer insertions and deleted more nucleotides, a pattern implying thymic rearrangement abnormalities. PCR might favor shorter templates, but patient and control samples were amplified and corrected together, so any skew would affect both groups equally. Because small numbers of individuals were included in the HLA sub-analyses, any influence of HLA type on TCRB rearrangement was left unresolved. In all four CD4+ subsets, TCRB CDR3 length was moderately but significantly shorter in type 1 diabetes patients. The naive, central memory and regulatory TCRB repertoires appeared to resemble one another more closely among patients than among healthy donors.

A single peripheral blood draw of around 0.11 L on average was collected from each donor into heparinised tubes. A BD FACSAria II was used to sort naive, central memory, regulatory and stem cell-like memory CD4+ T cells with a panel that included CD45RO, CCR7, CD25, CD127, CD95 and CD27. All sorted populations exceeded 95% purity. PBMCs were isolated right away by Lymphoprep density gradient centrifugation and were stained directly, without culture. Samples were stained and sorted in pairs, with one healthy donor and one patient per experiment, so that batch effects were minimized. The receptor comes from a man younger than 35 in good health. The sequenced sample was naive CD4+ T cells from blood. Per the publication, the cell subset or site label means: true naive CD4+ T cells. Recombination linked TRBV15 to TRBJ2-7, with no reliable assignment of the D segment. The CDR3 in this case is CATSRILGSSYEQYF. The nucleotides are TGTGCCACCAGCAGAATTTTGGGCAGTTCCTACGAGCAGTACTTC.